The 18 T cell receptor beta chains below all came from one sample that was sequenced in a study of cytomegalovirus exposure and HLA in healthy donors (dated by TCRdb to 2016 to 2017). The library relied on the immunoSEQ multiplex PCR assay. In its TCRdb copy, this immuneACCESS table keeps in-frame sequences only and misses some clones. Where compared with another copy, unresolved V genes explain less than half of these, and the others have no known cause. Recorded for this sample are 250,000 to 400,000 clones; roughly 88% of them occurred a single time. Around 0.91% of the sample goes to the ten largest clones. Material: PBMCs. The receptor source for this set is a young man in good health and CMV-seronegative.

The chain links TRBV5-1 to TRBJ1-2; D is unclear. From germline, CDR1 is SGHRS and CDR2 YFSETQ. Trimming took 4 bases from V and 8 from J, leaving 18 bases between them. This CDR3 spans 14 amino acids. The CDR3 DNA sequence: TGCGCCAGCAGCCTCTCCTCGACGGCGGTAGGCTACACCTTC. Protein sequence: CASSLSSTAVGYTF.

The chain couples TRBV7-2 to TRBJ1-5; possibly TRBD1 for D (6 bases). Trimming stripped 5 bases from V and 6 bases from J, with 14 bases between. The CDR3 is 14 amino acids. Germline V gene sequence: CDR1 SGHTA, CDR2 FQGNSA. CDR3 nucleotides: TGTGCCAGCAGCCCTGTGGGAGGGGGTCAGCCCCAGCATTTT. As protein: CASSPVGGGQPQHF. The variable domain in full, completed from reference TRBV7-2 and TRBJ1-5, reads GAGVSQSPSNKVTEKGKDVELRCDPISGHTALYWYRQSLGQGLEFLIYFQGNSAPDKSGLPSDRFSAERTGGSVSTLTIQRTQQEDSAVYLCASSPVGGGQPQHFGDGTRLSIL.

CDR3 in amino acids: CALTESGELFF. The DNA of the CDR3 is TGTGCCTTGACAGAATCCGGGGAGCTGTTTTTT. The chain recombines TRBV30 with TRBJ2-2; a weak D match, TRBD1 (5 bases). Germline loops: CDR1 GTSNPN, CDR2 SVGIG (reference sequence). Trimming took 7 bases from V and 6 from J, leaving 9 bases between them. The CDR3 is 11 residues long.

This CDR3 is CASSDGQGWANVLTF. For the CDR3, the DNA is TGTGCCAGCAGCGACGGACAGGGCTGGGCCAACGTCCTGACTTTC. This chain uses TRBV9 with TRBJ2-6, with 8 bases lining up with TRBD1. Germline V CDR1 and CDR2: SGDLS, YYNGEE. CDR3 size: 15 residues. J gave up 5 bases and V 3 bases, and 4 bases lay outside the gene matches. Full variable domain (outside the CDR3, taken from reference TRBV9 and TRBJ2-6): DSGVTQTPKHLITATGQRVTLRCSPRSGDLSVYWYQQSLDQGLQFLIQYYNGEERAKGNILERFSAQQFPDLHSELNLSSLELGDSALYFCASSDGQGWANVLTFGAGSRLTVL.

Here the CDR3 reads CASSPAGNQETQYF. CDR3 nucleotide sequence: TGTGCCAGCAGCCCGGCGGGAAATCAAGAGACCCAGTACTTC. V gene TRBV11-2 combines with J gene TRBJ2-5; D possibly corresponds to TRBD2 (6 bases). The V end lost 5 bases, the J end lost 2 bases, and 12 bases lay between the germline ends. The CDR3 covers 14 residues. Germline assignment: CDR1 SGHAT and CDR2 FQNNGV.

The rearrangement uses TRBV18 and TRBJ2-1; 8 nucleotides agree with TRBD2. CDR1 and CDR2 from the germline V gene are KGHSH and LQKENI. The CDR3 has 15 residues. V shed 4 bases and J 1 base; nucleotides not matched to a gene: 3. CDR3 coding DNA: TGTGCCAGCTCACTGTTAGCGGGGTCCTACAATGAGCAGTTCTTC. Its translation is CASSLLAGSYNEQFF.

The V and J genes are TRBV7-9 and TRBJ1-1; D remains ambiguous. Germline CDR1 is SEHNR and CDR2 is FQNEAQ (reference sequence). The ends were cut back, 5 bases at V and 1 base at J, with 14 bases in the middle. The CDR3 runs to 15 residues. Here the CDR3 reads CASSPFQKQNTEAFF. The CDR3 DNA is TGTGCCAGCAGCCCCTTTCAGAAACAGAACACTGAAGCTTTCTTT.

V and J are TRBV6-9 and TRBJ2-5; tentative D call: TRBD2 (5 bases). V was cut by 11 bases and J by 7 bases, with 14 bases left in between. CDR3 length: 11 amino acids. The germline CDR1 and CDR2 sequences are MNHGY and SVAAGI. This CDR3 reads CALDSRGTQYF. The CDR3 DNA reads TGTGCCCTCGACTCCCGGGGGACCCAGTACTTC.

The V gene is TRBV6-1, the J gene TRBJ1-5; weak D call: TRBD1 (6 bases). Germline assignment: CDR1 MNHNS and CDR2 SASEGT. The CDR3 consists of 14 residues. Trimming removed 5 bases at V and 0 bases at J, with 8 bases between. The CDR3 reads CASSTGFSNQPQHF. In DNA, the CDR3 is TGTGCCAGCAGTACAGGGTTTAGCAATCAGCCCCAGCATTTT.

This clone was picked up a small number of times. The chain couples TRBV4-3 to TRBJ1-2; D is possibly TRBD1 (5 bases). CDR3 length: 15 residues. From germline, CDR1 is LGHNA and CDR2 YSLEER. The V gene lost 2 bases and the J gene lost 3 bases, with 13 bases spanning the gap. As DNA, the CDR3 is TGCGCCAGCAGCCAATCATCGGCAGGGCACTATGGCTACACCTTC. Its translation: CASSQSSAGHYGYTF.

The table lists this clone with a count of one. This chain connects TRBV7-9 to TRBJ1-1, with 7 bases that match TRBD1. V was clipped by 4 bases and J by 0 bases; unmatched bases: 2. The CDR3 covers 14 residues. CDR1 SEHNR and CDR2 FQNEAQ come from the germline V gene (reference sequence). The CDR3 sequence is CASSYTGVNTEAFF. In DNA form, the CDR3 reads TGTGCCAGCAGCTACACAGGGGTGAACACTGAAGCTTTCTTT. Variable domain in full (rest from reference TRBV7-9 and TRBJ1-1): DTGVSQNPRHKITKRGQNVTFRCDPISEHNRLYWYRQTLGQGPEFLTYFQNEAQLEKSRLLSDRFSAERPKGSFSTLEIQRTEQGDSAMYLCASSYTGVNTEAFFGQGTRLTVV.

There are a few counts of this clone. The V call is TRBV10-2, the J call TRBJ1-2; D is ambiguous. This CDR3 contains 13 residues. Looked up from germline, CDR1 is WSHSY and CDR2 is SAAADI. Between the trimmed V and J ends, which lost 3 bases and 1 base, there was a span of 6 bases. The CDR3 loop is CASSESGNYGYTF. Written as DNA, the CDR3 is TGCGCCAGCAGTGAATCCGGTAACTATGGCTACACCTTC.

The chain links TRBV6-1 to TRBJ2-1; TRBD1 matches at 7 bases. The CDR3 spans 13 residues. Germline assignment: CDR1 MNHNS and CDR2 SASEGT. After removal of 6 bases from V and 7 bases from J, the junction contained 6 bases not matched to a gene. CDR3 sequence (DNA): TGTGCCAGCAGGCCAACAGGGGTGAATGAGCAGTTCTTC. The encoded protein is CASRPTGVNEQFF.

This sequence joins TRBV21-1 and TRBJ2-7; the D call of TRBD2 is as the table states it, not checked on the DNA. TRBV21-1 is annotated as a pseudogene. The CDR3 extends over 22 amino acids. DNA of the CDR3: TGTGCCAGCAGCAAAGACCGGTGTCGAGTACCGTATTGTCGCATACCAACCTACGAGCAGTACTTC. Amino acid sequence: CASSKDRCRVPYCRIPTYEQYF.

The CDR3 DNA reads as TGTGCCAGCAGCTTAGCAGCAGGAGATACGCAGTATTTT. Its protein product is CASSLAAGDTQYF. This chain connects TRBV7-8 to TRBJ2-3, with unresolved D. This CDR3 has 13 amino acids. V shed 0 bases and J shed 5 bases, with 6 bases lying between them. Germline V gene lookup returns CDR1 SGHVS and CDR2 FQNEAQ.

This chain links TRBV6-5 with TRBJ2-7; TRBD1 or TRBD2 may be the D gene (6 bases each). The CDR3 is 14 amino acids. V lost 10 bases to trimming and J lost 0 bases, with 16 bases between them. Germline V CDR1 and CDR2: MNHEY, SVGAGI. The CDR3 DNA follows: TGTGCCACCAGGGGCGGGGCAAGCTCCTACGAGCAGTACTTC. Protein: CATRGGASSYEQYF.

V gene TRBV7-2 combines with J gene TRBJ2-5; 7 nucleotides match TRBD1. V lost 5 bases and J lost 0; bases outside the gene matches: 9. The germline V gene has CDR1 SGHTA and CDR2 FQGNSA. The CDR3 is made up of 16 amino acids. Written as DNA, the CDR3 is TGTGCCAGCAGCATTAGGACAGGCGCGTACCAAGAGACCCAGTACTTC. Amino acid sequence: CASSIRTGAYQETQYF.

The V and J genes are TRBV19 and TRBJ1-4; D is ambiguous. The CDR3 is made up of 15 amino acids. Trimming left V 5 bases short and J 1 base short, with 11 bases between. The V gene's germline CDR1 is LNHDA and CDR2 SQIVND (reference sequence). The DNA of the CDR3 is TGTGCCAGTAGTCTAAACCATAGAACTAATGAAAAACTGTTTTTT. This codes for CASSLNHRTNEKLFF.